This record concerns one T cell receptor beta chain sequence. RNA transcripts served as the template for amplifying TCR beta CDR3 regions. Researchers ran a first-round RT-PCR on the TCR CDR3 using the HTBI primer set. In TCRdb, the multiplex PCR reads were re-called with MiXCR into one record per CDR3 protein. The table lists approximately 400,000 distinct CDR3 sequences, roughly 14% of them singletons, with roughly 20% in the top ten. Patients aged 18 to 65 had newly diagnosed hyperthyroidism of under 2 months' duration. Criteria for exclusion of patients were uncontrolled infection, other autoimmune disease, pregnancy or lactation. The CDR3 covers 14 residues. Germline loops: CDR1 MNHNS, CDR2 SASEGT. Trimming cost V 6 bases and J 5 bases, with 16 bases left between them. The sample originates from a study of T cells in Graves' hyperthyroidism and ophthalmopathy.

Sequenced material: blood. The source of this sequence is a man aged 25-40 years with Graves' hyperthyroidism that later progressed to Graves' ophthalmopathy. The rearrangement links TRBV6-1 to TRBJ2-5, with D possibly called TRBD1 or TRBD2 (5 bases each). The CDR3 is CASSDGNEGETQYF. CDR3 sequence (DNA): TGTGCCAGCAGCGACGGGAATGAGGGGGAGACCCAGTACTTC.